Each of the 32 T cell receptor beta chains below was sequenced from the same sample in a study of OX40 agonist ivuxolimab in advanced cancers. TCRdb's copy holds only in-frame clones and misses some; the assay was immunoSEQ multiplex PCR. The sample holds tens of thousands of clones; 80% to 95% are singletons and the top ten take around 35%. The sample was CD4+ or CD8+ T cells sorted from blood, taken in a trial of the OX40 agonist ivuxolimab. These receptor sequences come from an adult with an advanced solid tumor such as melanoma, head and neck, liver or kidney cancer.

The chain is built from TRBV4-3 and TRBJ2-7; 9 nucleotides line up with TRBD1. CDR3 length equals 14 residues. Germline V gene sequence: CDR1 LGHNA, CDR2 YSLEER. The V segment lost 5 bases and the J segment 5 bases; nucleotides outside the gene matches: 7. In DNA, the CDR3 is TGCGCCAGCAGCTCAGGACAGGGGAGGGACGAGCAGTACTTC. Residues: CASSSGQGRDEQYF.

This chain links TRBV28 with TRBJ2-7, with D perhaps TRBD1 or TRBD2 (5 bases each). The V gene lost 6 bases and the J gene lost 7 bases, with 19 bases spanning the gap. Germline CDR1 and CDR2: MDHEN and SYDVKM. This CDR3 has 14 amino acids. CDR3 bases: TGTGCCAGCAGCCTGACAGCGAGGGGCTCAGAGCAGTACTTC. Its protein product is CASSLTARGSEQYF.

This sequence joins TRBV28 and TRBJ1-2; the match to TRBD1 covers 10 bases. Germline V gene lookup returns CDR1 MDHEN and CDR2 SYDVKM. Trimming took 5 bases from V and 8 from J; bases not matched to a gene: 8. The CDR3 sequence is 14 residues long. CDR3 amino acids: CASSLTGTGAGYTF. The CDR3, as DNA: TGTGCCAGCAGTCTCACCGGGACAGGGGCCGGCTACACCTTC.

A single count supports this clone. The chain employs TRBV5-4 and TRBJ2-1; 8 positions match TRBD1. The CDR3 consists of 18 residues. Germline values: CDR1 SGHNT, CDR2 YYREEE (reference sequence). The V segment lost 0 bases and the J segment 4 bases; nucleotides outside the gene matches: 12. The CDR3 protein is CASSLGGVWTGPYNEQFF. CDR3 sequence (DNA): TGTGCCAGCAGCTTGGGTGGGGTCTGGACAGGGCCTTACAATGAGCAGTTCTTC.

The genes are TRBV27 and TRBJ2-2, with 9 bases matching TRBD2. CDR1 is MNHEY and CDR2 is SMNVEV in the germline V gene (reference sequence). This CDR3 is built from 15 residues. V shed 4 bases, J shed 5 bases, and the junction held 5 bases outside the gene matches. The DNA of the CDR3 is TGTGCCAGCAGTTGGGGACTAGCCGATACCGGGGAGCTGTTTTTT. It yields the protein CASSWGLADTGELFF.

This rearrangement joins TRBV4-2 to TRBJ2-7; D may be TRBD2 (6 bases). The CDR3 sequence is 16 residues long. V lost 1 base and J lost 6, with 19 bases in between. Per germline, CDR1 LGHNA and CDR2 YNFKEQ. This CDR3 is CASSQVAGPPGGEQYF. CDR3 sequence (DNA): TGTGCCAGCAGCCAAGTGGCGGGACCTCCGGGCGGCGAGCAGTACTTC.

The chain joins TRBV5-1 to TRBJ2-3, with 9 bases aligning to TRBD2. The CDR3 length is 15 residues. Germline trimming cut 5 bases from V and 7 bases from J; bases unmatched to any gene: 11. Germline V gene lookup returns CDR1 SGHRS and CDR2 YFSETQ. The CDR3 loop reads CASRSSSGVRNTQYF. DNA for the CDR3: TGCGCCAGCAGATCGTCTAGCGGGGTCCGGAATACGCAGTATTTT.

The chain combines TRBV5-1 with TRBJ2-7; D ambiguous. CDR1 is SGHRS and CDR2 is YFSETQ in the germline V gene. The CDR3 is 15 residues long. V lost 1 base and J lost 2, with 13 bases in between. CDR3 coding DNA: TGCGCCAGCAGCTTGCAAGAAGGGCTTCCCTACGAGCAGTACTTC. It encodes CASSLQEGLPYEQYF. Combining the CDR3 with reference TRBV5-1 and TRBJ2-7 gives the whole variable domain KAGVTQTPRYLIKTRGQQVTLSCSPISGHRSVSWYQQTPGQGLQFLFEYFSETQRNKGNFPGRFSGRQFSNSRSEMNVSTLELGDSALYLCASSLQEGLPYEQYFGPGTRLTVT.

This chain uses TRBV5-8 with TRBJ2-2, with D perhaps matching TRBD2 (6 bases). Germline CDR1 SGHTS, CDR2 YDEGEE. With 6 bases removed from V and 4 bases from J, the gap between germline ends came to 25 bases. This CDR3 has 18 amino acids. For the CDR3, the DNA is TGTGCCAGCACCCTCCCGCGGAGCCGAACCGGGGGCACCGGGGAGCTGTTTTTT. It codes for CASTLPRSRTGGTGELFF.

This chain uses TRBV6-5 with TRBJ1-4, with D possibly TRBD1 on 5 matching bases. Looked up from germline, CDR1 is MNHEY and CDR2 is SVGAGI. The CDR3 is 16 residues long. Trimming took 2 bases from V and 7 from J, leaving 17 bases between them. The CDR3 sequence is CASSYNVRASAEKLFF. CDR3 DNA: TGTGCCAGCAGTTACAATGTCAGGGCGAGTGCTGAAAAACTGTTTTTT.

The CDR3 reads CASSRFQSGGYTF. The CDR3 DNA follows: TGTGCCAGCAGCCGTTTCCAGTCAGGGGGCTACACCTTC. The J gene is TRBJ1-2, the V gene TRBV7-8; possible D gene TRBD1, 5 bases. V dropped 5 bases and J dropped 8 bases, with 15 bases sitting between them. Germline V gives CDR1 SGHVS, CDR2 FQNEAQ. The CDR3 spans 13 residues.

This chain joins TRBV5-5 and TRBJ2-1; 7 bases line up with TRBD1. With 0 bases clipped from V and 0 bases from J, the junction kept 6 bases outside the gene matches. This CDR3 spans 17 amino acids. The germline CDR1 and CDR2 sequences are SGHKS and YYEKEE (reference sequence). The CDR3 protein is CASSLAFRDSSYNEQFF. Here the CDR3 DNA reads TGTGCCAGCAGCTTGGCCTTTCGGGACAGCTCCTACAATGAGCAGTTCTTC.

The chain uses TRBV18 and TRBJ2-7; TRBD2 is a possible D gene (5 bases). CDR1 and CDR2 from the germline V gene are KGHSH and LQKENI. Trimming cost V 6 bases and J 3 bases, with 12 bases left between them. The CDR3 consists of 13 residues. CDR3 in amino acids: CASSHGSVYEQYF. As DNA, the CDR3 is TGTGCCAGCTCCCATGGGAGCGTCTACGAGCAGTACTTC.

The genes are TRBV18 and TRBJ2-1, with TRBD1 as a possible D gene (5 bases). This CDR3 is built from 21 residues. Per the germline V gene, CDR1 is KGHSH and CDR2 is LQKENI. Trimming took off 2 bases at V and 0 bases at J, with 26 bases between the two ends. The CDR3 nucleotides are TGTGCCAGCTCACCAGTGACCGGCTCAGGGTTACCCCGAAGCTCCTACAATGAGCAGTTCTTC. This gives the protein CASSPVTGSGLPRSSYNEQFF.

V and J are TRBV19 and TRBJ2-7, with 8 nucleotides matching TRBD2. V shed 4 bases and J 7 bases; nucleotides not matched to a gene: 9. Germline V CDR1 and CDR2: LNHDA, SQIVND (reference sequence). The CDR3 runs to 14 residues. CDR3 nucleotides: TGTGCCAGTAGTACGACCGGGGGGGCGAGTGAGCAGTACTTC. This encodes CASSTTGGASEQYF.

Here the CDR3 DNA reads TGTGCCAGCAGCGTTGTCTTAAACACTGAAGCTTTCTTT. This encodes CASSVVLNTEAFF. The rearrangement uses TRBV9 and TRBJ1-1, with D hard to call. From germline, CDR1 is SGDLS and CDR2 YYNGEE. The CDR3 has 13 residues. The V end was cut by 2 bases, the J end by 2 bases, with 7 bases between.

The rearrangement uses TRBV7-3 and TRBJ2-7; D is unclear. Trimming removed 3 bases from V and 5 bases from J, with 8 bases in between. CDR1 and CDR2 from the germline V gene are SGHTA and FQGTGA. CDR3 length equals 12 residues. CDR3 coding DNA: TGTGCCAGCAGCTTGAACGGCCACGAGCAGTACTTC. Translated: CASSLNGHEQYF.

This clone appeared a single time. The chain recombines TRBV28 with TRBJ2-5, with 8 bases identical to TRBD1. The CDR3 has 17 residues. With V trimmed by 3 bases and J by 3 bases, 12 bases remained unmatched. Per germline, CDR1 MDHEN and CDR2 SYDVKM. The CDR3 nucleotides read TGTGCCAGCAGTTTTTACGCGGACAGGGTATCGAAAGAGACCCAGTACTTC. Amino acids: CASSFYADRVSKETQYF.

The V and J genes are TRBV27 and TRBJ2-2; D is unresolved. The CDR3 has 12 amino acids. CDR1 MNHEY and CDR2 SMNVEV come from the germline V gene (reference sequence). The ends were cut back, 5 bases at V and 5 bases at J, with 6 bases in the middle. The CDR3 bases are TGTGCCAGCAGTAAAGGGACCGGGGAGCTGTTTTTT. This codes for CASSKGTGELFF.

V is TRBV19 and J is TRBJ1-1; D is unclear. Germline V CDR1 and CDR2: LNHDA, SQIVND (reference sequence). The CDR3 is 15 amino acids. V was clipped by 0 bases and J by 3 bases, with 11 bases between them. The CDR3 is CASSIEARRHTEAFF. The CDR3, as DNA: TGTGCCAGTAGTATAGAAGCCCGAAGGCACACTGAAGCTTTCTTT.

This sequence joins TRBV11-2 and TRBJ2-7, with D possibly being TRBD2 (5 bases). V gave up 2 bases and J gave up 3 bases, with 8 bases separating them. Germline V gene lookup returns CDR1 SGHAT and CDR2 FQNNGV. The CDR3 runs to 13 residues. The CDR3 sequence is CASSLSGNYEQYF. DNA of the CDR3: TGTGCCAGCAGCTTATCCGGGAACTACGAGCAGTACTTC.

The J gene is TRBJ2-1, the V gene TRBV7-2; TRBD2 is a possible D gene (6 bases). The CDR3 totals 14 residues. Deletions cut 3 bases from V and 7 bases from J, with 13 bases between. Germline V lookup: CDR1 SGHTA, CDR2 FQGNSA. This CDR3 is CASSFYWDLNEQFF. DNA for the CDR3: TGTGCCAGCAGCTTCTACTGGGACTTAAATGAGCAGTTCTTC.

The chain links TRBV28 to TRBJ1-6; D may be TRBD1 (6 bases). This CDR3 is 13 amino acids long. Germline assignment: CDR1 MDHEN and CDR2 SYDVKM. The germline V and J ends were trimmed by 6 bases and 9 bases, with 12 bases remaining between them. CDR3 bases: TGTGCCAGCAGGGACACAGGGATTTCACCCCTCCACTTT. Protein: CASRDTGISPLHF.

V is TRBV18 and J is TRBJ2-7, with 7 bases fitting TRBD1. The CDR3 loop spans 13 amino acids. Germline values: CDR1 KGHSH, CDR2 LQKENI. With 3 bases clipped from V and 5 bases from J, the junction kept 4 bases outside the gene matches. For the CDR3, the DNA is TGTGCCAGCTCACCCAACAGGGGTAACGAGCAGTACTTC. Translating it yields CASSPNRGNEQYF.

The V gene is TRBV28, the J gene TRBJ1-2, with 8 bases identical to TRBD1. The V and J ends lost 7 bases and 4 bases, in that order; junction bases with no gene match: 5. CDR1 and CDR2 (germline): MDHEN, SYDVKM. The CDR3 extends over 13 amino acids. The CDR3 bases are TGTGCCAGCACGGGACAGGCGACCTATGGCTACACCTTC. Translated, it gives CASTGQATYGYTF.

In its sample, this clone was seen once. This rearrangement joins TRBV4-3 to TRBJ2-1; 9 nucleotides match TRBD1. Germline loops: CDR1 LGHNA, CDR2 YSLEER. There are 19 residues in the CDR3. V shed 0 bases and J 3 bases; nucleotides not matched to a gene: 12. CDR3: CASSQEGVQGQGLYNEQFF. For the CDR3, the DNA is TGCGCCAGCAGCCAAGAGGGGGTTCAGGGACAGGGTCTCTACAATGAGCAGTTCTTC.

This clone has a single count. The chain recombines TRBV27 with TRBJ2-7; D is possibly TRBD1 (6 bases). The CDR3 is made up of 15 amino acids. CDR1 and CDR2 (germline): MNHEY, SMNVEV (reference sequence). The V end was cut by 2 bases, the J end by 2 bases, with 13 bases between. CDR3 amino acids: CASSLNSGQPYEQYF. The CDR3 coding sequence is TGTGCCAGCAGTTTAAATTCTGGACAGCCCTACGAGCAGTACTTC.

This chain connects TRBV10-3 to TRBJ2-7; weak D call: TRBD2 (7 bases). Germline values: CDR1 ENHRY, CDR2 SYGVKD. CDR3 size: 16 residues. Between the trimmed V and J ends, which lost 0 bases and 3 bases, there was a span of 15 bases. The CDR3 is CAISESWGGANYEQYF. Here the CDR3 DNA reads TGTGCCATCAGTGAGTCTTGGGGGGGCGCCAACTACGAGCAGTACTTC.

The chain carries TRBV28 and TRBJ2-3, with 12 bases identical to TRBD2. Germline values: CDR1 MDHEN, CDR2 SYDVKM. This CDR3 is 18 amino acids long. The ends lost 3 bases at V and 3 bases at J; junction bases unmatched: 10. The CDR3 protein is CASSFRSPSGRETDTQYF. The CDR3 bases are TGTGCCAGCAGTTTCCGCAGCCCTAGCGGGAGGGAGACAGATACGCAGTATTTT.

The chain links TRBV30 to TRBJ2-3; TRBD2 agrees at 7 bases. Germline trimming cut 3 bases from V and 2 bases from J; bases unmatched to any gene: 5. Germline loops: CDR1 GTSNPN, CDR2 SVGIG (reference sequence). The CDR3 runs to 14 residues. The CDR3 protein is CAWRTSATTDTQYF. The CDR3 coding sequence is TGTGCCTGGAGAACTAGCGCTACCACAGATACGCAGTATTTT.

The rearrangement joins TRBV9 to TRBJ2-1; D is perhaps TRBD1 or TRBD2 (6 bases each). Trimming shortened V by 0 bases and J by 5 bases, and 21 bases separated the two germline ends. The CDR3 sequence is 18 residues long. The germline CDR1 and CDR2 sequences are SGDLS and YYNGEE. The CDR3 sequence is CASSVEGDSITNDNEQFF. The CDR3 bases are TGTGCCAGCAGCGTAGAGGGGGACTCCATTACTAACGACAATGAGCAGTTCTTC.

The chain has TRBV29-1 and TRBJ2-7; D not certain. The CDR3 has 12 amino acids. V was pared by 0 bases and J by 6 bases, with 9 bases between. Per germline, CDR1 SQVTM and CDR2 ANQGSEA. CDR3 nucleotides: TGCAGCGTTGAAGATCTTTGGGGCGAGCAGTACTTC. Translation: CSVEDLWGEQYF.